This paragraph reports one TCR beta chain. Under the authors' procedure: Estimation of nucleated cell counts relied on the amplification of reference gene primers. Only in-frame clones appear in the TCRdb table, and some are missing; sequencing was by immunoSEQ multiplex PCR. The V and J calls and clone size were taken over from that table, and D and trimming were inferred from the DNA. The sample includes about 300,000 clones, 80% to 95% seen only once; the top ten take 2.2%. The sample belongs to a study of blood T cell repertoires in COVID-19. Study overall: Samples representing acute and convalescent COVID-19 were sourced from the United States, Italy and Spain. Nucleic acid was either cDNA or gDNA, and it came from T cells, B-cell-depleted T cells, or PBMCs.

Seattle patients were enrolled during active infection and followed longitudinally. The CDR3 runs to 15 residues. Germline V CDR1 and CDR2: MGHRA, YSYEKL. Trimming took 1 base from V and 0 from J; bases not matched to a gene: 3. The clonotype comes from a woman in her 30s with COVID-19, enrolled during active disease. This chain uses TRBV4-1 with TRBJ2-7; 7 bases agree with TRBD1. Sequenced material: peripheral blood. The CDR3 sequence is CASSQAGDSSYEQYF. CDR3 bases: TGCGCCAGCAGCCAAGCAGGGGACAGCTCCTACGAGCAGTACTTC.